Below, one TCR beta chain is given with its context. The antigen remains unidentified. These data come from a study of T-cell memory formation after mild COVID-19. Findings and caveats of the study: Day 15 to 85 contracting clones showed balanced CD4/CD8; day 15 to 37 expanders favored CD4+.

TCRdb passed the 5' RACE reads through MiXCR, listing each CDR3 protein once. The sample consists of about 140,000 distinct CDR3 sequences, around 25% of them appearing once. Germline CDR1 is SNHLY and CDR2 is FYNNEI. CDR3 size: 14 residues. Between the trimmed V and J ends, which lost 3 bases and 2 bases, there was a span of 11 bases. The origin of this receptor is an adult woman who had mild COVID-19 (a few samples of this study predate the infection). Cell type and time point are not known. The V gene is TRBV2, the J gene TRBJ2-7; possibly TRBD1 for D (5 bases). Sequenced input: PBMCs or a T cell subset sorted from them (not recorded which). For the CDR3, the DNA is TGTGCCAGCAGTGATCAGGGTTTTACCTACGAGCAGTACTTC. It yields the protein CASSDQGFTYEQYF. Full variable domain (missing parts from reference TRBV2 and TRBJ2-7): EPEVTQTPSHQVTQMGQEVILRCVPISNHLYFYWYRQILGQKVEFLVSFYNNEISEKSEIFDDQFSVERPDGSNFTLKIRSTKLEDSAMYFCASSDQGFTYEQYFGPGTRLTVT.